The T cell receptor (beta chain) under discussion was sequenced for a study of B cell selection in AIRE deficiency. Study conclusions and caveats: Of over 3,500 shared Treg TCRbeta sequences, about 30% were healthy-only, approximately 9.7% patient-only. Patient Tconv cells held about 30% of Treg sequences shared by healthy donors.

Turning to this clone: What it binds is not known.

Regulatory T cells were sorted as CD4+CD25hiCD127low/negative. Healthy unrelated donors supplied the control samples. Original processing methods: Patients' Tregs yielded around 60,000 distinct TCRbeta sequences; donors' around 100,000. Sequencing was performed with immunoSEQ multiplex PCR; in TCRdb, only in-frame clones are kept and a portion is missing. That table gives V, J and clone size, and the DNA gave D and trimming. The sample holds roughly 24,000 clones, around 92% seen once. This clonotype was obtained from a human donor in good health. Input material: CD4+CD25+ Tregs sorted from PBMCs.

The DNA of the CDR3 is TGTGCCAGCAGCTGGATCGGGGGGACAGGGCTTAATTCACCCCTCCACTTT. Translation: CASSWIGGTGLNSPLHF. The genes are TRBV5-8 and TRBJ1-6, with 9 bases aligning to TRBD1. CDR3 length: 17 residues. Germline-derived CDR1 and CDR2 are SGHTS and YDEGEE. J lost 6 bases, V lost 3 bases, and 10 bases had no gene match.